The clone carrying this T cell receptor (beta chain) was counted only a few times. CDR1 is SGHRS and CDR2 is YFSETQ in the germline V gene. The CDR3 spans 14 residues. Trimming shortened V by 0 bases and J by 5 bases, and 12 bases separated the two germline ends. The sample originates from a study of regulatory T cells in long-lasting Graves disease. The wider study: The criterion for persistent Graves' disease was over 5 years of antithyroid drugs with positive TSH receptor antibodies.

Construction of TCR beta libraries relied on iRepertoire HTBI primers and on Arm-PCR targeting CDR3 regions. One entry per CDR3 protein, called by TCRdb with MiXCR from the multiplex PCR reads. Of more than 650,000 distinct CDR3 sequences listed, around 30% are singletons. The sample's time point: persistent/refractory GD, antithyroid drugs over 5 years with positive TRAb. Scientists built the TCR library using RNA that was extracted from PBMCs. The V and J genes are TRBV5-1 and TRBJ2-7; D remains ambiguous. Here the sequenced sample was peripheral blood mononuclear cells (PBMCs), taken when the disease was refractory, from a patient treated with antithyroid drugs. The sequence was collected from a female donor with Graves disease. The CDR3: CASSLELAVDEQYF. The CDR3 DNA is TGCGCCAGCAGCTTGGAGCTGGCCGTCGACGAGCAGTACTTC.